This TCR beta chain comes out of a study of T cell changes during pregnancy in multiple sclerosis. Using immunoSEQ multiplex PCR, the repertoire was profiled, and TCRdb retains in-frame clones only, with some absent. The table shows about 43,000 clones, with 88% occurring only once. Germline CDR1 reads MNHEY; CDR2 reads SMNVEV (reference sequence). The CDR3 covers 14 residues. J was trimmed by 4 bases and V by 5 bases; bases with no gene match: 2. The sequencing used peripheral blood, collected in the first trimester of pregnancy. The TCR originated in a female donor in good health, enrolled as a control in a pregnancy study. The V gene is TRBV27, the J gene TRBJ2-5, with TRBD2 matching over 12 bases. CDR3 DNA sequence: TGTGCCAGCAGTCAGGGACTAGCGGGAGAGACCCAGTACTTC. Protein product: CASSQGLAGETQYF.